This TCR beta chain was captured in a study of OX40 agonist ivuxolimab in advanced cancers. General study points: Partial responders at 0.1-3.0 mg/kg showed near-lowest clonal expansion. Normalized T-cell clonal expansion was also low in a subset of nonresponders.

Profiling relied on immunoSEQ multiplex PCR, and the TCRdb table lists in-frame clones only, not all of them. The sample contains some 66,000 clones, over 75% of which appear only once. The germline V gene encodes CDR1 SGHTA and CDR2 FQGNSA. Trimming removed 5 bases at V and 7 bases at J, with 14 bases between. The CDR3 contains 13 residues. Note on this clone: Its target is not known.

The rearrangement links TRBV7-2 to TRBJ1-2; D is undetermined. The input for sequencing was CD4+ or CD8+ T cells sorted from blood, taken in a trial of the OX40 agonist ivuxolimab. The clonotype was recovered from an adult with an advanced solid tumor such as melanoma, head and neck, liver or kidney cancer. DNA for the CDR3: TGTGCCAGCAGCGCCGCTCGAAGAGGTGGCTACACCTTC. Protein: CASSAARRGGYTF. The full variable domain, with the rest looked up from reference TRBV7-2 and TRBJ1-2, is GAGVSQSPSNKVTEKGKDVELRCDPISGHTALYWYRQSLGQGLEFLIYFQGNSAPDKSGLPSDRFSAERTGGSVSTLTIQRTQQEDSAVYLCASSAARRGGYTFGSGTRLTVV.